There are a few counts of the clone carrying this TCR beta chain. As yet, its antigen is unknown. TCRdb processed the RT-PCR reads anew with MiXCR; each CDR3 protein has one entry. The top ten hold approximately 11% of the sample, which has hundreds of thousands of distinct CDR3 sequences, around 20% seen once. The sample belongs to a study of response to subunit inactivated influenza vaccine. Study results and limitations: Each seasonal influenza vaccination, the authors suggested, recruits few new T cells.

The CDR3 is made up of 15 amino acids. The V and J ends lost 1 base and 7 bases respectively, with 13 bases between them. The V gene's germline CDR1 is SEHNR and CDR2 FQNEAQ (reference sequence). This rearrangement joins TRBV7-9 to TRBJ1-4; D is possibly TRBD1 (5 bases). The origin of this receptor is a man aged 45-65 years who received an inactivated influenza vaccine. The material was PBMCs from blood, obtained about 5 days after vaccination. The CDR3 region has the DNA TGTGCCAGCAGCTTAGGGGACCGGAGGGGTGAAAAACTGTTTTTT. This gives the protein CASSLGDRRGEKLFF.